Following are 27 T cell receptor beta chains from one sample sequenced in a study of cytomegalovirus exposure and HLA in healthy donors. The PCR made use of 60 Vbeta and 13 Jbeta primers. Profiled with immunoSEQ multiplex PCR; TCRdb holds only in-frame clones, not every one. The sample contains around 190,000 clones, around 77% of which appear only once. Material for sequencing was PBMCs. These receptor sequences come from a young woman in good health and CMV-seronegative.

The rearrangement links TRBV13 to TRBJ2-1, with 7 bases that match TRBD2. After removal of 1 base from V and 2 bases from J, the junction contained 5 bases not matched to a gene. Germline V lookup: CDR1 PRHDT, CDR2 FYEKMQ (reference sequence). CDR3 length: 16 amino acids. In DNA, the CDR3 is TGTGCCAGCAGCTTAGAAGTTCTAGCGGCCTACAATGAGCAGTTCTTC. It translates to CASSLEVLAAYNEQFF. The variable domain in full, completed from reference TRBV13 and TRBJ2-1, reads AAGVIQSPRHLIKEKRETATLKCYPIPRHDTVYWYQQGPGQDPQFLISFYEKMQSDKGSIPDRFSAQQFSDYHSELNMSSLELGDSALYFCASSLEVLAAYNEQFFGPGTRLTVL.

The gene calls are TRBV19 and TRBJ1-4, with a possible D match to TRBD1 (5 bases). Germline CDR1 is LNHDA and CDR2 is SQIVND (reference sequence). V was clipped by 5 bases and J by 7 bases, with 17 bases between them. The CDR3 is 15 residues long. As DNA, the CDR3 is TGTGCCAGTAGTCCGCTGGGGGGAATGGGTGAAAAACTGTTTTTT. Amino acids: CASSPLGGMGEKLFF. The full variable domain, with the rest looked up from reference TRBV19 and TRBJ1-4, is DGGITQSPKYLFRKEGQNVTLSCEQNLNHDAMYWYRQDPGQGLRLIYYSQIVNDFQKGDIAEGYSVSREKKESFPLTVTSAQKNPTAFYLCASSPLGGMGEKLFFGSGTQLSVL.

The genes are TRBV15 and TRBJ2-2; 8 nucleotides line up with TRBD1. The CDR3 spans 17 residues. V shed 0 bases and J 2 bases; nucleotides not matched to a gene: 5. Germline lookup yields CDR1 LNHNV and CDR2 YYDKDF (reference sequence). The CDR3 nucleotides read TGTGCCACCAGCAGAGACCCCAGGGGGCGCAACACCGGGGAGCTGTTTTTT. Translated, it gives CATSRDPRGRNTGELFF.

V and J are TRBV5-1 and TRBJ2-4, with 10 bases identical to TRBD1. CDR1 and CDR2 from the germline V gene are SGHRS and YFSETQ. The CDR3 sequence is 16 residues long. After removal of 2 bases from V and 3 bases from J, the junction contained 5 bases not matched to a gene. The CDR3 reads CASSLGTGDLKNIQYF. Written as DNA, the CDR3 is TGCGCCAGCAGCTTAGGGACAGGGGATCTCAAAAACATTCAGTACTTC.

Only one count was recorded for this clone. This chain's CDR3 is CASSRRQGRYEQYF. The CDR3 DNA is TGTGCCAGCAGCCGTCGACAGGGGAGGTACGAGCAGTACTTC. The chain combines TRBV13 with TRBJ2-7; 8 nucleotides line up with TRBD1. Trimming cost V 5 bases and J 4 bases; bases outside gene matches: 7. CDR3 size: 14 residues. Germline CDR1 reads PRHDT; CDR2 reads FYEKMQ (reference sequence).

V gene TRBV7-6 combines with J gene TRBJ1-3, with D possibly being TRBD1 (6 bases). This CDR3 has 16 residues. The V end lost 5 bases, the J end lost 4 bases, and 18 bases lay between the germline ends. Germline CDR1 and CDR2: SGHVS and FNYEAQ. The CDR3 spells CASSPEGGAPGNTIYF. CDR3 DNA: TGTGCCAGCAGCCCTGAGGGGGGGGCGCCCGGAAACACCATATATTTT.

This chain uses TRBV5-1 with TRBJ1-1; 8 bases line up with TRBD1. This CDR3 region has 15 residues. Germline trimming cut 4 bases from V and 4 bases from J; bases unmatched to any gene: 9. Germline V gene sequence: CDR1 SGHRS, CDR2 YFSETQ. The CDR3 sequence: CASSKGQASPTEAFF. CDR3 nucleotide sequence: TGCGCCAGCAGCAAGGGACAGGCGAGCCCCACTGAAGCTTTCTTT. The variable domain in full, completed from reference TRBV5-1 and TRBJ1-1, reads KAGVTQTPRYLIKTRGQQVTLSCSPISGHRSVSWYQQTPGQGLQFLFEYFSETQRNKGNFPGRFSGRQFSNSRSEMNVSTLELGDSALYLCASSKGQASPTEAFFGQGTRLTVV.

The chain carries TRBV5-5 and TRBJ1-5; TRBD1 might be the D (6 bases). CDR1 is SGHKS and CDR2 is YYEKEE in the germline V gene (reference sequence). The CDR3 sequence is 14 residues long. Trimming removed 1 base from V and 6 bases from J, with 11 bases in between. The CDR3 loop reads CASSLNPQGQPQHF. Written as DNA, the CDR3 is TGTGCCAGCAGCTTGAATCCACAGGGTCAGCCCCAGCATTTT. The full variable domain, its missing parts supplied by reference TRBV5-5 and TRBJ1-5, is DAGVTQSPTHLIKTRGQQVTLRCSPISGHKSVSWYQQVLGQGPQFIFQYYEKEERGRGNFPDRFSARQFPNYSSELNVNALLLGDSALYLCASSLNPQGQPQHFGDGTRLSIL.

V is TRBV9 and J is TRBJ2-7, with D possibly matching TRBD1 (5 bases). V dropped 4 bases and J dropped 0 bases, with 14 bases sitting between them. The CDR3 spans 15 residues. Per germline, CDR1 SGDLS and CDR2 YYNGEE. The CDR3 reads CASSPATGGSYEQYF. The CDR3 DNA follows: TGTGCCAGCAGCCCAGCAACAGGCGGCTCCTACGAGCAGTACTTC.

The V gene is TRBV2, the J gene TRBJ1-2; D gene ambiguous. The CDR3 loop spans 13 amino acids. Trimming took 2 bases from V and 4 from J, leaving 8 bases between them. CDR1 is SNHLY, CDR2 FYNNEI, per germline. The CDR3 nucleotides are TGTGCCAGCAGTGAACAGATGATCTATGGCTACACCTTC. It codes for CASSEQMIYGYTF.

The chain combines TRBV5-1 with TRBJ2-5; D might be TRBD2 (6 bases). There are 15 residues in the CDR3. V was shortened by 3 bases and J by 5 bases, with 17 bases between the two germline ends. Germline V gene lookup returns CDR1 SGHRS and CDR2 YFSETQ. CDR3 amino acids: CASSSFAGGGETQYF. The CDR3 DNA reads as TGCGCCAGCAGCTCTTTCGCGGGTGGAGGGGAGACCCAGTACTTC. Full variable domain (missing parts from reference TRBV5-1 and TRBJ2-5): KAGVTQTPRYLIKTRGQQVTLSCSPISGHRSVSWYQQTPGQGLQFLFEYFSETQRNKGNFPGRFSGRQFSNSRSEMNVSTLELGDSALYLCASSSFAGGGETQYFGPGTRLLVL.

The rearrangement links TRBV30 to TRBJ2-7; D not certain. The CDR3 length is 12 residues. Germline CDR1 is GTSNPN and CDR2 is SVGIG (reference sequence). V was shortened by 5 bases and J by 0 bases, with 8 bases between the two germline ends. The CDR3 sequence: CAWAQVSYEQYF. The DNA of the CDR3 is TGTGCCTGGGCCCAGGTCTCCTACGAGCAGTACTTC.

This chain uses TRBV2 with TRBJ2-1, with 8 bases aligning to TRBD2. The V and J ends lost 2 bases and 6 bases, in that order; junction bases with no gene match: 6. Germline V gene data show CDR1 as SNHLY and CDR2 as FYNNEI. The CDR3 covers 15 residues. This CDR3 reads CASSEPPGLGNEQFF. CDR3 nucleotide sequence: TGTGCCAGCAGTGAACCTCCGGGACTAGGCAATGAGCAGTTCTTC.

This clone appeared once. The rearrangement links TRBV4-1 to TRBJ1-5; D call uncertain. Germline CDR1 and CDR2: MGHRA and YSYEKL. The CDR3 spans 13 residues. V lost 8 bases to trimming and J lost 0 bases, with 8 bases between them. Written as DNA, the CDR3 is TGCGCCAGCGGGCAAAATAGCAATCAGCCCCAGCATTTT. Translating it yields CASGQNSNQPQHF.

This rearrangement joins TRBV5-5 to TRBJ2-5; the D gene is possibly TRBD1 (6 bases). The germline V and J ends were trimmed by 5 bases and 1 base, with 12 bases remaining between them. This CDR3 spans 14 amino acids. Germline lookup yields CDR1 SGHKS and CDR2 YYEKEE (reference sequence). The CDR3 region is CASSPGQLQETQYF. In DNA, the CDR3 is TGTGCCAGCAGTCCCGGACAGCTCCAAGAGACCCAGTACTTC.

CDR3 in amino acids: CASSTHGGGRQPQHF. The CDR3 bases are TGTGCCAGTAGCACCCACGGGGGGGGGAGGCAGCCCCAGCATTTT. This chain uses TRBV19 with TRBJ1-5; D possibly corresponds to TRBD1 (5 bases). Per germline, CDR1 LNHDA and CDR2 SQIVND (reference sequence). V lost 6 bases, J lost 7 bases, and 19 bases lay in between. This CDR3 has 15 residues.

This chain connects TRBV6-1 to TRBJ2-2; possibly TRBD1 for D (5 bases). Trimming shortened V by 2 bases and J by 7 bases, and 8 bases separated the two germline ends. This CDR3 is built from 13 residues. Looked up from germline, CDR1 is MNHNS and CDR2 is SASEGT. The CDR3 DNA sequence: TGTGCCAGCAGTGAATTAGGGGTCGGGGAGCTGTTTTTT. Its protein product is CASSELGVGELFF.

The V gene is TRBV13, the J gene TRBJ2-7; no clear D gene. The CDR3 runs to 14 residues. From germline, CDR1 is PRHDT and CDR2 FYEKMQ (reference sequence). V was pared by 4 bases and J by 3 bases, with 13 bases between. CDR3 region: CASSSRNSNYEQYF. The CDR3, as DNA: TGTGCCAGCAGCTCCAGGAATAGTAACTACGAGCAGTACTTC.

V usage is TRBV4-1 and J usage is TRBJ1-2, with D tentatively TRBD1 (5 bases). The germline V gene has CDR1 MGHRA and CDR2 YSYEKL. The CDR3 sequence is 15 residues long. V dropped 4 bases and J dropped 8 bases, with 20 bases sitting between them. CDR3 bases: TGCGCCAGCAGCCCCCACTCGGGACTCCTCACAGGCTACACCTTC. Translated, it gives CASSPHSGLLTGYTF.

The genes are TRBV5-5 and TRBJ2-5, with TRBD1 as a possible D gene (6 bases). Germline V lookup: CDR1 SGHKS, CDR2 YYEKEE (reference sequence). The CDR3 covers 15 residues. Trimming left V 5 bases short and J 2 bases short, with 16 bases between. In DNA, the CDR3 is TGTGCCAGCAGTACGCAGGGGACCGGGCAAGAGACCCAGTACTTC. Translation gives CASSTQGTGQETQYF.

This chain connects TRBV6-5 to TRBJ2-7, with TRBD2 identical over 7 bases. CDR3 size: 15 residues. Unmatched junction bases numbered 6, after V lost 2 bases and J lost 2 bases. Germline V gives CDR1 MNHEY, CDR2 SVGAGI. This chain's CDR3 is CASSYRASGTYEQYF. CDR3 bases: TGTGCCAGCAGTTACAGGGCTAGCGGAACCTACGAGCAGTACTTC.

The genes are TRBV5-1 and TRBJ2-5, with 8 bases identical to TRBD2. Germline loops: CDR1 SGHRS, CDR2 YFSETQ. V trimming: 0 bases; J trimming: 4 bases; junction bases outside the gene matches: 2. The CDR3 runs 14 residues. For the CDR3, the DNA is TGCGCCAGCAGCTTGGAACTAGCGGCAGAGACCCAGTACTTC. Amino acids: CASSLELAAETQYF.

The CDR3 sequence is CASSSGLANNEQFF. CDR3 bases: TGTGCCAGCAGCTCAGGACTCGCTAACAATGAGCAGTTCTTC. V is TRBV11-3 and J is TRBJ2-1; D is possibly TRBD2 (5 bases). Trimming took off 4 bases at V and 5 bases at J, with 12 bases between the two ends. Germline V lookup: CDR1 SGHNT, CDR2 YENEEA. This CDR3 region has 14 residues.

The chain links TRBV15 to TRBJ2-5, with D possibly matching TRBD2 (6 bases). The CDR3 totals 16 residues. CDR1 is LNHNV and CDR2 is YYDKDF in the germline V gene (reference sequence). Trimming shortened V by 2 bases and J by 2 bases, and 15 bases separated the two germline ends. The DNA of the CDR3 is TGTGCCACCAGCAGATCCGGCGGGGCAGGACAAGAGACCCAGTACTTC. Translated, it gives CATSRSGGAGQETQYF.

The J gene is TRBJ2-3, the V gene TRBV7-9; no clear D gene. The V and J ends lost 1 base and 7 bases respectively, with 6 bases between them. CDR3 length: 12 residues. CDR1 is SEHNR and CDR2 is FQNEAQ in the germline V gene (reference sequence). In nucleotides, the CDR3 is TGTGCCAGCAGCTTAGACCAGAATACGCAGTATTTT. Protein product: CASSLDQNTQYF.

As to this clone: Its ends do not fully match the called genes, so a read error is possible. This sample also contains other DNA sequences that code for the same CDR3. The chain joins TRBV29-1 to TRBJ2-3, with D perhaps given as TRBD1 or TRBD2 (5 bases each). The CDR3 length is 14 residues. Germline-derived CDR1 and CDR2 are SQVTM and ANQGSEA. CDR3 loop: CSVEGQGYSDTQYF. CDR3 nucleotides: TGCAGTGTTGAGGGGCAGGGTTATTCAGATACGCAGTATTTT.

This CDR3 reads CASSIAGGPFQETQYF. The CDR3 DNA follows: TGTGCCAGTAGTATCGCGGGAGGGCCCTTCCAAGAGACCCAGTACTTC. The J gene is TRBJ2-5, the V gene TRBV19; 9 positions agree with TRBD2. After removal of 3 bases from V and 1 base from J, the junction contained 6 bases not matched to a gene. Germline V gene data show CDR1 as LNHDA and CDR2 as SQIVND (reference sequence). The length of the CDR3 is 16 residues.